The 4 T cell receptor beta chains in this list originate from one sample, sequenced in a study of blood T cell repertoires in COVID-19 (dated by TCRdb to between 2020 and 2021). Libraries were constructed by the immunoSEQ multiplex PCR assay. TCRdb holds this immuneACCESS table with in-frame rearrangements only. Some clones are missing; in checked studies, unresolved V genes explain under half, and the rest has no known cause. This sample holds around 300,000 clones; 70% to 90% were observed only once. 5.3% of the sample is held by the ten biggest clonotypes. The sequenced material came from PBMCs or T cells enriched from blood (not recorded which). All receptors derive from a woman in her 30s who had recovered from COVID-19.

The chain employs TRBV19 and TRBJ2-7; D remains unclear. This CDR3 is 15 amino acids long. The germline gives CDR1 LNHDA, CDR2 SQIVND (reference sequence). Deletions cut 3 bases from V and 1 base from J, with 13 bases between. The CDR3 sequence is CASSIPGQGSYEQYF. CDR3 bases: TGTGCCAGTAGTATCCCAGGCCAAGGTTCCTACGAGCAGTACTTC.

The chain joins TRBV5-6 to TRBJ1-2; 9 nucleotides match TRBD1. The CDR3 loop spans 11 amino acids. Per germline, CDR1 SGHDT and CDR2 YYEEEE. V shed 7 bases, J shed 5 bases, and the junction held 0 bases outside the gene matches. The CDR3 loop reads CASGTGYGYTF. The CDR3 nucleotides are TGTGCCAGCGGGACAGGGTATGGCTACACCTTC.

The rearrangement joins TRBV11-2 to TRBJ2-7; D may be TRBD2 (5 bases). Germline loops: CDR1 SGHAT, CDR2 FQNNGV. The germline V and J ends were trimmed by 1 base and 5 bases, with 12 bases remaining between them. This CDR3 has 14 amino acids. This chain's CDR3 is CASSLVINGDEQYF. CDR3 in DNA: TGTGCCAGCAGCTTAGTAATTAACGGGGACGAGCAGTACTTC.

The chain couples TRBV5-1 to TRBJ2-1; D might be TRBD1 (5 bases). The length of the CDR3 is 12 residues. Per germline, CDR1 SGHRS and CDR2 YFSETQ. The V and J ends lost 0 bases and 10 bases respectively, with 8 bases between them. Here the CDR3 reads CASSLGGGEQFF. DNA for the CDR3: TGCGCCAGCAGCTTGGGGGGCGGAGAGCAGTTCTTC.